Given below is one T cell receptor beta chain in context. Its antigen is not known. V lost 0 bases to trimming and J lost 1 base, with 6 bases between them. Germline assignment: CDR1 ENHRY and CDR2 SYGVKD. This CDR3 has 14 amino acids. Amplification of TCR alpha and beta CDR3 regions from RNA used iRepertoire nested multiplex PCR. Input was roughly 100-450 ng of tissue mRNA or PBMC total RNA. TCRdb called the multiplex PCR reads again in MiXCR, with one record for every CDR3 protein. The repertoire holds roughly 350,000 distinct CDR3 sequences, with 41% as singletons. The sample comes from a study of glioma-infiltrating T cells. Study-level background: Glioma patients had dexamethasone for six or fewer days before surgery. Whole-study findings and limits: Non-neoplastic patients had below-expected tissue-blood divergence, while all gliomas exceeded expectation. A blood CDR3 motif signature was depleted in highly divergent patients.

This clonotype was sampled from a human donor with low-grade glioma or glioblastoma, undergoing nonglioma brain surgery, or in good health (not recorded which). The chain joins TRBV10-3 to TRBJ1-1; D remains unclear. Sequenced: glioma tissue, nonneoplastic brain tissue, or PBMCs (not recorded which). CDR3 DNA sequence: TGTGCCATCAGTGAGTCCCAGGAGAACACTGAAGCTTTCTTT. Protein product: CAISESQENTEAFF.